The 13 T cell receptor beta chains listed next were all sequenced from one sample in a study of blood T cell repertoires in COVID-19. Only in-frame clones appear in the TCRdb table, and some are missing; sequencing was by immunoSEQ multiplex PCR. The repertoire has about 75,000 clones, more than 75% of them found once; the top ten carry roughly 19%. Material for sequencing was peripheral blood. All receptors derive from a human donor in a cohort sampled during active COVID-19.

The chain uses TRBV5-1 and TRBJ2-7; 9 bases are shared with TRBD1. Unmatched junction bases numbered 10, after V lost 4 bases and J lost 5 bases. Germline V gene lookup returns CDR1 SGHRS and CDR2 YFSETQ. This CDR3 region has 15 residues. The CDR3 is CASSTTGTGFNEQYF. In DNA, the CDR3 is TGCGCCAGCAGCACGACCGGGACAGGGTTTAACGAGCAGTACTTC.

The V call is TRBV7-6, the J call TRBJ1-3; D may be TRBD1 (5 bases). Germline V gives CDR1 SGHVS, CDR2 FNYEAQ. V was cut by 2 bases and J by 0 bases, with 11 bases left in between. The CDR3 is 16 amino acids. The CDR3 nucleotides are TGTGCCAGCAGCTTACGAGTCAGGGACTCTGGAAACACCATATATTTT. Its translation: CASSLRVRDSGNTIYF.

The CDR3 DNA is TGCGCCAGCAGCTTGGGGACTAGCGGGAGGATACACAACGGCTACAATGAGCAGTTCTTC. The encoded protein is CASSLGTSGRIHNGYNEQFF. The V call is TRBV5-1, the J call TRBJ2-1, with TRBD2 matching over 14 bases. CDR3 size: 20 residues. Trimming removed 0 bases from V and 3 bases from J; junction bases left unmatched: 11. Germline V gene data show CDR1 as SGHRS and CDR2 as YFSETQ.

This clone was counted between two and nine times. The chain uses TRBV5-1 and TRBJ2-5, with 8 positions matching TRBD1. The germline CDR1 and CDR2 sequences are SGHRS and YFSETQ. The V and J ends lost 4 bases and 5 bases, in that order; junction bases with no gene match: 10. This CDR3 region has 15 residues. CDR3 nucleotides: TGCGCCAGCAGCATGGGACAGGACGGTAAGGAGACCCAGTACTTC. As protein: CASSMGQDGKETQYF.

V usage is TRBV3-1 (or the pseudogene TRBV3-2) and J usage is TRBJ1-3; D is perhaps TRBD1 (6 bases). V was shortened by 4 bases and J by 0 bases, with 10 bases between the two germline ends. Germline CDR1 reads LGHDT; CDR2 reads YNNKEL (reference sequence). The CDR3 runs 15 residues. Here the CDR3 reads CASSRLGGSGNTIYF. DNA for the CDR3: TGTGCCAGCAGCCGCTTAGGGGGCTCTGGAAACACCATATATTTT.

This chain uses TRBV9 with TRBJ2-2; no definite D call. The CDR3 sequence is 12 residues long. The ends were cut back, 4 bases at V and 8 bases at J, with 9 bases in the middle. Germline CDR1 reads SGDLS; CDR2 reads YYNGEE. The CDR3 reads CASSLSRGELFF. The CDR3 DNA reads TGTGCCAGCAGCTTAAGCCGGGGGGAGCTGTTTTTT. The full variable domain, rest sourced from reference TRBV9 and TRBJ2-2, is DSGVTQTPKHLITATGQRVTLRCSPRSGDLSVYWYQQSLDQGLQFLIQYYNGEERAKGNILERFSAQQFPDLHSELNLSSLELGDSALYFCASSLSRGELFFGEGSRLTVL.

V usage is TRBV28 and J usage is TRBJ2-7, with 7 nucleotides matching TRBD2. Germline CDR1 reads MDHEN; CDR2 reads SYDVKM. The J segment lost 1 base and the V segment lost 4 bases, leaving 7 bases of the junction unmatched. The CDR3 is 15 residues long. CDR3 region: CASSSAGTGSYEQYF. DNA for the CDR3: TGTGCCAGCAGTTCAGCGGGGACGGGTTCCTACGAGCAGTACTTC.

This chain joins TRBV4-3 and TRBJ2-7; 13 nucleotides match TRBD2. CDR1 and CDR2 from the germline V gene are LGHNA and YSLEER. V was clipped by 0 bases and J by 6 bases; unmatched bases: 8. This CDR3 has 17 residues. For the CDR3, the DNA is TGCGCCAGCAGCCAAGAGACGGGACTAGCGGGGAGGAGCGAGCAGTACTTC. It encodes CASSQETGLAGRSEQYF.

V gene TRBV9 combines with J gene TRBJ2-3, with a weak D call TRBD1 (6 bases). Trimming cost V 4 bases and J 2 bases, with 14 bases left between them. The CDR3 is 15 residues long. CDR1 is SGDLS and CDR2 is YYNGEE in the germline V gene. Here the CDR3 reads CASSPDRTNTDTQYF. In nucleotides, the CDR3 is TGTGCCAGCAGCCCGGACAGAACGAACACAGATACGCAGTATTTT.

The V call is TRBV9, the J call TRBJ1-4; 7 nucleotides match TRBD1. V lost 2 bases to trimming and J lost 3 bases; unmatched junction nucleotides: 1. The germline V gene has CDR1 SGDLS and CDR2 YYNGEE. The CDR3 is made up of 14 amino acids. CDR3 residues: CASSVGTANEKLFF. The CDR3, as DNA: TGTGCCAGCAGCGTGGGGACAGCTAATGAAAAACTGTTTTTT.

The table lists this clone with a few counts. This chain connects TRBV4-2 to TRBJ2-1; D may be TRBD1 (5 bases). Trimming removed 2 bases from V and 8 bases from J, with 19 bases in between. The V gene's germline CDR1 is LGHNA and CDR2 YNFKEQ. The CDR3 runs 16 residues. CDR3 residues: CASSQPDSGRFYEQFF. The CDR3 DNA sequence: TGTGCCAGCAGCCAACCCGACAGTGGAAGGTTCTATGAGCAGTTCTTC.

This chain connects TRBV9 to TRBJ2-1, with TRBD1 as a possible D gene (6 bases). Trimming took 4 bases from V and 5 from J, leaving 10 bases between them. CDR3 size: 13 residues. The germline V gene encodes CDR1 SGDLS and CDR2 YYNGEE. The CDR3 DNA is TGTGCCAGCAGCATTCGACAGGACAATGAGCAGTTCTTC. Translating it yields CASSIRQDNEQFF.

V gene TRBV30 combines with J gene TRBJ2-7; TRBD1 matches 8 bases. The germline CDR1 and CDR2 sequences are GTSNPN and SVGIG (reference sequence). With 0 bases clipped from V and 5 bases from J, the junction kept 6 bases outside the gene matches. The length of the CDR3 is 14 residues. The CDR3 sequence: CAWSVWTGSDEQYF. The CDR3 nucleotides read TGTGCCTGGAGTGTGTGGACAGGGAGCGACGAGCAGTACTTC.